This is a list of T cell receptor beta chains from one sample in a study of T cell responses to AZD1222 COVID-19 vaccine. Profiled with immunoSEQ multiplex PCR; TCRdb holds only in-frame clones, not every one. There are tens of thousands of clones in the sample; approximately 83% occur only once, and roughly 10% lies in the top ten. Source: peripheral blood, taken 28 days after the second AZD1222 dose. Receptors originate from an adult who received the AZD1222 COVID-19 vaccine. Each CDR3 is given with its conserved first and last residue. Fields, in order: D gene, clone size, V gene, J gene, CDR3 length, CDR3 DNA, CDR3 protein. The D gene is left open where the match is weak. Part of the rows lack a size; the others show once, few, many or a class for expanded clones.

>.|.|TRBV11-2|TRBJ1-1|11
TGTGCCAGCAGCGGAACAGGGCAGGCTTTCTTT
CASSGTGQAFF
>.|.|TRBV5-4|TRBJ2-7|14
TGTGCCAGCAGCTTGGATCCGGGAACCTACGAGCAGTACTTC
CASSLDPGTYEQYF
>.|.|TRBV21-1|TRBJ1-6|18
TGTGCCAGCAGACCCGGGGGAGACCCCAGCTCCTATAATTCACCCCTCCACTTT
CASRPGGDPSSYNSPLHF
>TRBD1|.|TRBV10-2|TRBJ1-5|13
TGCGCCAGCAGAAGACAGGGCGATCAGCCCCAGCATTTT
CASRRQGDQPQHF
>TRBD1|.|TRBV28|TRBJ1-5|16
TGTGCCAGCAGTGGAAAGGACAGGGGGTCGCGTCAGCCCCAGCATTTT
CASSGKDRGSRQPQHF
>.|once|TRBV14|TRBJ1-6|17
TGTGCCAGCAGCCAAGAATTGGGAGGGAGAGGAATTTCACCCCTCCACTTT
CASSQELGGRGISPLHF
>.|.|TRBV7-7|TRBJ1-5|17
TGTGCTAGCAGCTTACATGCAGCGGAGGATAGCAATCAGCCCCAGCATTTT
CASSLHAAEDSNQPQHF
>.|.|TRBV5-4|TRBJ2-3|15
TGTGCCAGCAGCTTGGCCGAGGACCGACCAGATACGCAGTATTTT
CASSLAEDRPDTQYF
>.|.|TRBV6-5|TRBJ1-2|14
TGTGCCAGCAACAGGGCCACGATTAACTATGGCTACACCTTC
CASNRATINYGYTF
>.|.|TRBV10-3|TRBJ1-1|15
TGTGCCATCAGTGAAGGCAACAGGGACGACACTGAAGCTTTCTTT
CAISEGNRDDTEAFF
>.|.|TRBV20-1|TRBJ2-3|11
TGCAGTGCTAGAGTGGGGGATACGCAGTATTTT
CSARVGDTQYF
>TRBD1|.|TRBV5-1|TRBJ1-5|13
TGCGCCAGCAGCTTACAGGGGGGTCAGCCCCAGCATTTT
CASSLQGGQPQHF
>.|.|TRBV7-2|TRBJ1-5|15
TGTGCCAGCAGCTTAGAGAGCGGGCCAGGTCAGCCCCAGCATTTT
CASSLESGPGQPQHF
>.|once|TRBV6-4|TRBJ2-3|16
TGTGCCAGCAGTGACCAGGGTGACTCTAGCACAGATACGCAGTATTTT
CASSDQGDSSTDTQYF
>.|.|TRBV19|TRBJ2-5|13
TGTGCCAGTAGTATGGGGTCTAGAAAGACCCAGTACTTC
CASSMGSRKTQYF
>TRBD1|.|TRBV6-5|TRBJ1-4|13
TGTGCCAGCAGTAGGACAGGCAATGAAAAACTGTTTTTT
CASSRTGNEKLFF
>TRBD2|once|TRBV5-1|TRBJ2-2|16
TGCGCCAGCAGATTAGCGGGGGGGCAGCTCACCGGGGAGCTGTTTTTT
CASRLAGGQLTGELFF
>.|.|TRBV6-5|TRBJ1-2|14
TGTGCCAGCCGGATCCCCGGGACATGGGGTGGCTACACCTTC
CASRIPGTWGGYTF
>.|.|TRBV2|TRBJ1-1|11
TGTGCCAGCCAAGCGAACACTGAAGCTTTCTTT
CASQANTEAFF
>TRBD2|.|TRBV28|TRBJ2-1|15
TGTGCCAGCAGCCTGACTAGCGGGGGGCGCAATGAGCAGTTCTTC
CASSLTSGGRNEQFF
>.|.|TRBV21-1|TRBJ1-4|16
TGTGCCAGCAGCAAAAAATTCCGGGGGGCAAATGAAAAACTGTTTTTT
CASSKKFRGANEKLFF
>.|.|TRBV29-1|TRBJ1-1|13
TGCAGCGTTGGCGAGAATTCGAACACTGAAGCTTTCTTT
CSVGENSNTEAFF
>.|.|TRBV19|TRBJ1-3|11
TGTGCCTCGGGAGCTGGAAACACCATATATTTT
CASGAGNTIYF
>.|.|TRBV28|TRBJ1-2|14
TGTGCCAGCAGTCTGGCTTCTTCAGCGCGGGGCTACACCTTC
CASSLASSARGYTF
>TRBD1|.|TRBV27|TRBJ1-6|17
TGTGCCAGCAGCCCCTGGGGACAGATTTACTATAATTCACCCCTCCACTTT
CASSPWGQIYYNSPLHF
>.|medium-sized|TRBV9|TRBJ1-3|15
TGTGCCAGCAGCGTAGAAGGTAGTCCTGGAAACACCATATATTTT
CASSVEGSPGNTIYF
>TRBD1|.|TRBV27|TRBJ2-5|15
TGTGCCAGCAGTTCACAGGGGCCTACAGGAGAGACCCAGTACTTC
CASSSQGPTGETQYF
>.|.|TRBV9|TRBJ1-2|13
TGTGCCAGCAGCGTAGAACTGAACTATGGCTACACCTTC
CASSVELNYGYTF
>.|.|TRBV7-2|TRBJ2-1|13
TGTGCCAGCAGCTTATTTAGCCTCAATGAGCAGTTCTTC
CASSLFSLNEQFF
>TRBD1|.|TRBV6-5|TRBJ2-2|15
TGTGCCAGCAGTTACTTCCGACAGGGTTCCGGGGAGCTGTTTTTT
CASSYFRQGSGELFF
>.|.|TRBV2|TRBJ2-5|14
TGTGCCAGCAGTGTCCGGCGGGGTCAAGAGACCCAGTACTTC
CASSVRRGQETQYF
>.|.|TRBV11-3|TRBJ2-7|13
TGTGCCAGCAGCTTAGGCAGGGCATACGAGCAGTACTTC
CASSLGRAYEQYF
>.|.|TRBV3-1/TRBV3-2|TRBJ2-6|17
TGTGCCAGCAGCCAAGATAGTTCGGGAACTGGGGCCAACGTCCTGACTTTC
CASSQDSSGTGANVLTF
>TRBD2|once|TRBV2|TRBJ2-2|16
TGTGCCAGCAGAGAGCTAGCGGGGGTGAACACCGGGGAGCTGTTTTTT
CASRELAGVNTGELFF
>.|.|TRBV28|TRBJ1-1|12
TGTGCCAGCAGTTTATTGGGCAGGGAGGCTTTCTTT
CASSLLGREAFF
>TRBD2|.|TRBV6-5|TRBJ2-3|14
TGTGCCAGCAGTCCGGGGGGGCAGACAGATACGCAGTATTTT
CASSPGGQTDTQYF
>.|.|TRBV18|TRBJ2-2|16
TGTGCCAGCTCACCCCTTTATATCCTGAACACCGGGGAGCTGTTTTTT
CASSPLYILNTGELFF
>TRBD1|few|TRBV29-1|TRBJ1-2|11
TGCAGCGTCGGACAGGGGGATGGCTACACCTTC
CSVGQGDGYTF
>.|.|TRBV19|TRBJ1-5|13
TGTGCCAGTAGTATACCTTTCAATCAGCCCCAGCATTTT
CASSIPFNQPQHF
>TRBD1|.|TRBV18|TRBJ1-1|15
TGTGCCAGCTCACCGAGACAGGGTGTGAACACTGAAGCTTTCTTT
CASSPRQGVNTEAFF
>.|.|TRBV5-4|TRBJ2-3|15
TGTGCCAGCAGCTTCTTGGGCGGGGTAGCAGATACGCAGTATTTT
CASSFLGGVADTQYF
>TRBD2|.|TRBV19|TRBJ2-7|14
TGTGCCAGTAGTAGCCTAGCGGGGGCTTACGAGCAGTACTTC
CASSSLAGAYEQYF
>TRBD1|.|TRBV27|TRBJ2-1|15
TGTGCCAGCAGTCCGCTCGGGACAGGGTTTAATGAGCAGTTCTTC
CASSPLGTGFNEQFF
>.|few|TRBV9|TRBJ2-5|14
TGTGCCAGCAGCCAGGGGGGGAGAGAAGAGACCCAGTACTTC
CASSQGGREETQYF
>.|.|TRBV25-1|TRBJ2-3|13
TGTGCCAGCAGTTTGGGCCTCCAACATACGCAGTATTTT
CASSLGLQHTQYF
>.|.|TRBV5-1|TRBJ2-3|15
TGCGCCAGCAGCTTGGATCCGGGACTCGCCGATACGCAGTATTTT
CASSLDPGLADTQYF
>.|.|TRBV19|TRBJ1-2|14
TGTGCCAGTAGTATGGGCAGGCTAAACTATGGCTACACCTTC
CASSMGRLNYGYTF
>.|.|TRBV12-3/TRBV12-4|TRBJ2-2|12
TGTGCCAGCAGCTACAGCACCGGGGAGCTGTTTTTT
CASSYSTGELFF
>.|.|TRBV30|TRBJ1-2|15
TGTGCCTGGAGTCCCCAAATCCTCGACATCTATGGCTACACCTTC
CAWSPQILDIYGYTF
>.|.|TRBV7-9|TRBJ1-1|12
TGTGCCAGCAGCTTAGGTGGGGGCGAGGCTTTCTTT
CASSLGGGEAFF
>.|.|TRBV7-3|TRBJ2-7|15
TGTGCCAGCAGCCCGACATCCTGGGGCGTGGGGGAGCAGTACTTC
CASSPTSWGVGEQYF
>TRBD2|few|TRBV9|TRBJ2-1|15
TGTGCCAGCAGCCAAGGGACTAGCGAGAGGGGTGAGCAGTTCTTC
CASSQGTSERGEQFF